The sequence of this T cell receptor (beta chain) was determined in a study of beta chain features in type 1 diabetes. Study-wide points: Because the template was cDNA, high-expressing cells might be over-represented. Moderately but significantly shorter TCRB CDR3s were found in Type 1 diabetes patients in all four CD4+ subsets. Diminished insertions and augmented deletions at VDJ junctions characterized type 1 diabetes patients.

The whole isolated RNA underwent reverse transcription, so sequencing captured expressed TCRB transcripts. The table came from immunoSEQ multiplex PCR; TCRdb's copy has only in-frame clones and leaves some out. In the table there are almost 350,000 clones, approximately 10% of which are singletons. This clone has only a few counts. The antigen is undetermined. The sample was central memory CD4+ T cells from blood. The source is a man aged 25 to 40 with type 1 diabetes.

CDR3 in DNA: TGTGCCAGCAGCCCCGGTGACAAGAACTATGGCTACACCTTC. Amino acid sequence: CASSPGDKNYGYTF. V and J are TRBV7-6 and TRBJ1-2; the D is unclear. The V end lost 5 bases, the J end lost 2 bases, and 12 bases lay between the germline ends. The CDR3 is 14 residues long. CDR1 is SGHVS, CDR2 FNYEAQ, per germline.